The 17 T cell receptor beta chains below come from one sample, sequenced in a study of Ad26.COV2.S vaccination and SARS-CoV-2 variants. The data were produced by immunoSEQ multiplex PCR, yet TCRdb's version contains in-frame clones alone and is incomplete. The profile shows about 350,000 clones, under 95% of them singletons. This material consisted of peripheral blood, taken after recovery from COVID-19. The receptors stem from a human donor who had recovered from COVID-19.

Turning to this clone: This sample also contains other DNA sequences that code for the same CDR3. V and J are TRBV6-5 and TRBJ2-7; no reliable D call. V was pared by 0 bases and J by 1 base, with 7 bases between. The CDR3 covers 14 residues. Germline CDR1 reads MNHEY; CDR2 reads SVGAGI. The CDR3 loop is CASSYSRQSYEQYF. CDR3 nucleotides: TGTGCCAGCAGTTACTCTCGCCAATCCTACGAGCAGTACTTC.

V and J are TRBV12-5 and TRBJ2-3; TRBD2 agrees at 9 bases. Trimming at V came to 6 bases and at J to 0 bases, leaving 13 bases not matched to a gene. CDR1 and CDR2 from the germline V gene are LGHNT and FRNRAP. The CDR3 sequence is 18 residues long. CDR3 coding DNA: TGTGCTAGTGGGTGGTGGGTAGCGGGGGACCTTAGCACAGATACGCAGTATTTT. Amino acid sequence: CASGWWVAGDLSTDTQYF.

The chain recombines TRBV5-6 with TRBJ2-7; TRBD2 is a possible D gene (5 bases). Germline V gene lookup returns CDR1 SGHDT and CDR2 YYEEEE. Trimming removed 3 bases from V and 4 bases from J, with 17 bases in between. The CDR3 has 15 residues. The DNA for the CDR3 is TGTGCCAGCAGCTCGGATGGACTGACCCTTTACGAGCAGTACTTC. It specifies CASSSDGLTLYEQYF.

The chain has TRBV9 and TRBJ1-3, with unresolved D. Germline CDR1 reads SGDLS; CDR2 reads YYNGEE. V was trimmed by 0 bases and J by 0 bases, leaving 10 bases between them. There are 16 residues in the CDR3. The CDR3 sequence: CASSVGIGSSGNTIYF. DNA of the CDR3: TGTGCCAGCAGCGTAGGTATCGGGAGCTCTGGAAACACCATATATTTT.

The rearrangement uses TRBV18 and TRBJ1-1; the match to TRBD1 covers 8 bases. CDR1 and CDR2 from the germline V gene are KGHSH and LQKENI. The J segment lost 0 bases and the V segment lost 3 bases, leaving 3 bases of the junction unmatched. The CDR3 loop spans 15 amino acids. The CDR3: CASSPRDRMNTEAFF. CDR3 sequence (DNA): TGTGCCAGCTCACCTCGGGACAGGATGAACACTGAAGCTTTCTTT.

This clone appeared once. The J gene is TRBJ2-3, the V gene TRBV5-1; 7 positions agree with TRBD2. The CDR3 has 16 amino acids. The junction had 9 bases not matched to a gene; V was cut back by 1 base and J by 4 bases. Germline V CDR1 and CDR2: SGHRS, YFSETQ. DNA of the CDR3: TGCGCCAGCAGCTTGTGGCGGAGCGGGAAGGCAGATACGCAGTATTTT. It encodes CASSLWRSGKADTQYF.

The J gene is TRBJ2-2, the V gene TRBV29-1, with 8 positions matching TRBD1. J gave up 2 bases and V 6 bases, and 5 bases lay outside the gene matches. The germline V gene has CDR1 SQVTM and CDR2 ANQGSEA. This CDR3 has 14 amino acids. DNA of the CDR3: TGCAGCGTCCGGACAGGGTTTAACACCGGGGAGCTGTTTTTT. Amino acids: CSVRTGFNTGELFF.

The rearrangement links TRBV13 to TRBJ1-5; D remains unclear. CDR1 PRHDT and CDR2 FYEKMQ come from the germline V gene (reference sequence). V was trimmed by 1 base and J by 1 base, leaving 5 bases between them. CDR3 length: 14 residues. The CDR3: CASSLAGSNQPQHF. The CDR3 DNA follows: TGTGCCAGCAGCTTAGCGGGAAGCAATCAGCCCCAGCATTTT. Filled out from reference TRBV13 and TRBJ1-5, the complete variable domain reads AAGVIQSPRHLIKEKRETATLKCYPIPRHDTVYWYQQGPGQDPQFLISFYEKMQSDKGSIPDRFSAQQFSDYHSELNMSSLELGDSALYFCASSLAGSNQPQHFGDGTRLSIL.

The chain couples TRBV6-6 to TRBJ1-1; 8 bases are a match to TRBD1. This CDR3 is built from 16 residues. Germline lookup yields CDR1 MNHNY and CDR2 SVGAGI (reference sequence). V dropped 6 bases and J dropped 0; count of bases not matched to a gene: 9. In DNA form, the CDR3 reads TGTGCCAGCAGCGACGGATCAGGGGGCATGAACACTGAAGCTTTCTTT. As protein: CASSDGSGGMNTEAFF.

The rearrangement joins TRBV2 to TRBJ1-3; D is perhaps TRBD1 (5 bases). V shed 2 bases and J shed 6 bases, with 8 bases lying between them. The CDR3 has 13 residues. Germline V gene sequence: CDR1 SNHLY, CDR2 FYNNEI. The CDR3 region has the DNA TGTGCCAGCAGTGAATGGGGCGTAAACACCATATATTTT. It translates to CASSEWGVNTIYF.

The chain has TRBV27 and TRBJ1-2; no definite D call. The CDR3 is 15 residues long. CDR1 MNHEY and CDR2 SMNVEV come from the germline V gene (reference sequence). V was shortened by 5 bases and J by 4 bases, with 17 bases between the two germline ends. Here the CDR3 reads CASSPKGGWIYGYTF. CDR3 sequence (DNA): TGTGCCAGCAGTCCAAAGGGAGGTTGGATCTATGGCTACACCTTC.

CDR3 nucleotide sequence: TGTGCCAGCAGCTCCAGCGACCTTAGCTCTGGAAACACCATATATTTT. It is translated as CASSSSDLSSGNTIYF. V and J are TRBV5-8 and TRBJ1-3; D remains unclear. Trimming left V 3 bases short and J 0 bases short, with 13 bases between. CDR3 size: 16 residues. Germline CDR1 and CDR2: SGHTS and YDEGEE.

The chain has TRBV10-1 and TRBJ1-4; tentatively, D is TRBD1 (6 bases). The V gene lost 6 bases and the J gene lost 3 bases, with 8 bases spanning the gap. The CDR3 is made up of 13 amino acids. Germline CDR1 and CDR2: WNHNN and SYGVQD (reference sequence). The CDR3 DNA reads TGCGCCAGCAGCAGGGGAGCTAATGAAAAACTGTTTTTT. Residues: CASSRGANEKLFF.

The chain has TRBV11-3 and TRBJ2-2, with 8 bases that match TRBD2. CDR1 SGHNT and CDR2 YENEEA come from the germline V gene. CDR3 length equals 15 residues. J lost 2 bases, V lost 8 bases, and 7 bases had no gene match. CDR3: CASSITSGNTGELFF. For the CDR3, the DNA is TGTGCCAGCTCGATCACTAGCGGCAACACCGGGGAGCTGTTTTTT.

This sequence joins TRBV29-1 and TRBJ2-2, with no clear D. V dropped 4 bases and J dropped 0 bases, with 9 bases sitting between them. Per the germline V gene, CDR1 is SQVTM and CDR2 is ANQGSEA. The CDR3 contains 14 residues. The CDR3 nucleotides read TGCAGCGTTGGTTCAGATGCGAACACCGGGGAGCTGTTTTTT. Translating gives CSVGSDANTGELFF.

V and J are TRBV7-9 and TRBJ1-5, with no clear D. This CDR3 comprises 13 residues. Germline-derived CDR1 and CDR2 are SEHNR and FQNEAQ (reference sequence). Trimming stripped 1 base from V and 6 bases from J, with 7 bases between. The CDR3 bases are TGTGCCAGCAGCTTAGAAGATGGTCAGCCCCAGCATTTT. As protein: CASSLEDGQPQHF.

The chain's CDR3 is CASSFRVAGGEETQYF. DNA of the CDR3: TGTGCCAGCAGCTTTCGCGTAGCGGGGGGGGAAGAGACCCAGTACTTC. The chain employs TRBV7-7 and TRBJ2-5; TRBD2 aligns across 11 bases. This CDR3 comprises 16 residues. V lost 3 bases and J lost 3; bases outside the gene matches: 6. Germline V gives CDR1 SSHAT, CDR2 FNYEAQ (reference sequence).